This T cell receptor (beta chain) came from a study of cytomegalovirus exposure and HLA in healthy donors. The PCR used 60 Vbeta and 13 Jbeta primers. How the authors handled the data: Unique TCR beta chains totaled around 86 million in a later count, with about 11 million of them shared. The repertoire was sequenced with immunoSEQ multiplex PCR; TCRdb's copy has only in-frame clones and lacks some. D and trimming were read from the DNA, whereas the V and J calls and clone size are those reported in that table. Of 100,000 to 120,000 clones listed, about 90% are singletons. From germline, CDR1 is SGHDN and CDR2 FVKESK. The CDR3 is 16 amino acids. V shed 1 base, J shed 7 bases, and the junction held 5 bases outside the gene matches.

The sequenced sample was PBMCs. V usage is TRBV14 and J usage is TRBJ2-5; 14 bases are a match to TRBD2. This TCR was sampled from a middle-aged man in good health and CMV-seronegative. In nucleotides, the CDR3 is TGTGCCAGCAGCCAAGGACTAGCGGGGGGGCCGGTGACCCAGTACTTC. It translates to CASSQGLAGGPVTQYF.